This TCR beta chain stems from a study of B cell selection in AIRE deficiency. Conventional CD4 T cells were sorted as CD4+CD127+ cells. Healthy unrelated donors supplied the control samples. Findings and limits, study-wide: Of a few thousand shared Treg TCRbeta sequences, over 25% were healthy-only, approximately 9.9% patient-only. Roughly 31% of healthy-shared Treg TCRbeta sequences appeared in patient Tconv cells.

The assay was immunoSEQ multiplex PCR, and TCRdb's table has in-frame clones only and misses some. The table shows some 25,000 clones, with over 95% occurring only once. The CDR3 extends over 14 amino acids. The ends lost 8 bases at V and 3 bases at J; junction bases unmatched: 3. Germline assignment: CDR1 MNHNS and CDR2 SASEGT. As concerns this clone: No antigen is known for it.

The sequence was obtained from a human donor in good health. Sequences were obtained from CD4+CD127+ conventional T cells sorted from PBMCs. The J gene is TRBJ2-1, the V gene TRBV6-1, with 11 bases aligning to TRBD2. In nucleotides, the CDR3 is TGTGCCAGCCTTGGACTAGCGGGCTACAATGAGCAGTTCTTC. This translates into CASLGLAGYNEQFF.